The table lists the clone carrying this T cell receptor beta chain with a few counts. Its antigen is unknown. CDR3 size: 13 residues. CDR1 SGDLS and CDR2 YYNGEE come from the germline V gene. Trimming removed 4 bases from V and 3 bases from J; junction bases left unmatched: 2. Preparing the TCRbeta library involved the use of unique molecular identifiers. TCRdb re-derived calls from the PCR reads in MiXCR, one entry per CDR3 protein. This sample yields 500,000 to 750,000 distinct CDR3 sequences, of which 10% to 15% are seen a single time; around 2% belongs to the top ten. This record comes from a study of T-cell reconstitution after alpha-beta-depleted transplantation in children. General observations from the study: It was newly produced T cells that mostly accounted for T-cell counts and diversity one year after transplant. It was reported that alpha-beta T cells came from several hundred expanded graft clones (about two months after transplant). From surviving recipient T cells and thymic progenitors came the high day-60 TCRbeta diversity observed in some patients.

V usage is TRBV9 and J usage is TRBJ2-7, with 9 bases fitting TRBD2. The starting material was PBMCs, mostly from graft donor cells, obtained 360 days after TCRalphabeta/CD19-depleted stem cell transplant. The origin of this receptor is a male patient aged 10-17 years who had a stem cell transplant for acute myeloid leukemia, so the T cells may come from the graft donor. CDR3 sequence: CASSISGSYEQYF. The CDR3 region has the DNA TGTGCCAGCAGCATTAGCGGGAGCTACGAGCAGTACTTC.